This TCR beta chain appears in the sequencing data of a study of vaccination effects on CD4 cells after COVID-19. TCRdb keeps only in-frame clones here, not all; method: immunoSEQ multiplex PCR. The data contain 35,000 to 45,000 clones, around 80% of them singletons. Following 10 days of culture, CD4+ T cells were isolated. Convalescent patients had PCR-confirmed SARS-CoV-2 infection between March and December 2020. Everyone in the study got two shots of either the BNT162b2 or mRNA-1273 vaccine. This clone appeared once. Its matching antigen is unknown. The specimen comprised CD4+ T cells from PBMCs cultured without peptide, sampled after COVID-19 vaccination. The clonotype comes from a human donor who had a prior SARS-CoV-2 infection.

DNA for the CDR3: TGTGCCTGGAGTGTACTTCGAATTGGCAGGAGATCCGTTGCAACTAATGAAAAACTGTTTTTT. It specifies CAWSVLRIGRRSVATNEKLFF. The chain has TRBV30 and TRBJ1-4; D gene uncertain. Trimming stripped 0 bases from V and 0 bases from J, with 26 bases between. Germline CDR1 reads GTSNPN; CDR2 reads SVGIG (reference sequence). CDR3 length: 21 residues. The complete variable domain, with remaining parts taken from reference TRBV30 and TRBJ1-4, reads SQTIHQWPATLVQPVGSPLSLECTVEGTSNPNLYWYRQAAGRGLQLLFYSVGIGQISSEVPQNLSASRPQDRQFILSSKKLLLSDSGFYLCAWSVLRIGRRSVATNEKLFFGSGTQLSVL.